This passage covers 11 T cell receptor beta chains from one sample sequenced in a study of PD-L1 blockade in urothelial cancer. Measured with immunoSEQ multiplex PCR; TCRdb has only the in-frame clones, and not every one. Seen here are tens of thousands of clones, about nine tenths observed once, and the top ten hold approximately 8.8%. The specimen comprised PBMCs, sampled around atezolizumab (anti-PD-L1) treatment. These TCRs come from a man in his sixties or seventies with urothelial cancer.

To note about this clone: One junction end does not reproduce the germline sequence, and a read error may be involved. This chain uses TRBV2 with TRBJ1-5, with D possibly TRBD1 on 6 matching bases. The CDR3 covers 14 residues. Germline V gene data show CDR1 as SNHLY and CDR2 as FYNNEI. The CDR3 reads CASRLQGSDQPQHF. The CDR3 DNA sequence: TGTGCCAGCAGACTACAGGGTAGCGATCAGCCCCAGCATTTT.

The rearrangement links TRBV6-1 to TRBJ2-3, with TRBD2 matching 8 bases. The V gene's germline CDR1 is MNHNS and CDR2 SASEGT. The CDR3 is 14 residues long. J was trimmed by 5 bases and V by 4 bases; bases with no gene match: 5. CDR3 nucleotide sequence: TGTGCCAGCAGTGCTCGGGAGGGGAAAGATACGCAGTATTTT. Translation gives CASSAREGKDTQYF.

V and J are TRBV5-1 and TRBJ1-5; 7 bases are shared with TRBD1. Germline-derived CDR1 and CDR2 are SGHRS and YFSETQ. V gave up 4 bases and J gave up 4 bases; unmatched junction bases: 2. The CDR3 has 13 residues. In DNA form, the CDR3 reads TGCGCCAGCAGCGCAGGGGGGAATCAGCCCCAGCATTTT. It translates to CASSAGGNQPQHF.

This sequence joins TRBV18 and TRBJ2-7, with 9 nucleotides matching TRBD1. The CDR3 spans 14 residues. V shed 5 bases and J 6 bases; nucleotides not matched to a gene: 8. CDR1 is KGHSH, CDR2 LQKENI, per germline. The CDR3 is CASSERTGAIEQYF. The CDR3, as DNA: TGTGCCAGCTCAGAGAGGACAGGGGCGATCGAGCAGTACTTC.

V gene TRBV28 combines with J gene TRBJ2-7; 7 positions match TRBD2. This CDR3 region has 14 residues. Trimming removed 4 bases from V and 5 bases from J; junction bases left unmatched: 8. CDR1 and CDR2 from the germline V gene are MDHEN and SYDVKM. CDR3 bases: TGTGCCAGCAGTTCCTCCGGACTAGTCGACGAGCAGTACTTC. This codes for CASSSSGLVDEQYF.

This clone showed up just once. J is TRBJ2-1 and V is TRBV15; the match to TRBD1 covers 8 bases. J lost 0 bases, V lost 3 bases, and 4 bases had no gene match. CDR3 length: 16 amino acids. The germline gives CDR1 LNHNV, CDR2 YYDKDF (reference sequence). CDR3 DNA: TGTGCCACCAGCAGTCTGACAGGGGCCTCCTACAATGAGCAGTTCTTC. Amino acid sequence: CATSSLTGASYNEQFF.

This chain connects TRBV7-2 to TRBJ2-2, with 9 positions matching TRBD2. From germline, CDR1 is SGHTA and CDR2 FQGNSA. The CDR3 has 15 amino acids. Trimming cost V 5 bases and J 6 bases; bases outside gene matches: 7. Written as DNA, the CDR3 is TGTGCCAGCAGCAGGGCTAGCGGGATAGCCGGGGAGCTGTTTTTT. Encoded protein: CASSRASGIAGELFF.

The rearrangement uses TRBV7-8 and TRBJ2-1, with TRBD2 matching over 7 bases. The V gene end was trimmed by 5 bases and the J gene end by 6 bases; junction bases not matched to a gene: 13. CDR1 and CDR2 (germline): SGHVS, FQNEAQ. This CDR3 has 16 residues. The CDR3 nucleotides read TGTGCCAGCAGCCTAATACTAGCGCCCCAAGGCAATGAGCAGTTCTTC. Residues: CASSLILAPQGNEQFF.

The chain employs TRBV6-5 and TRBJ2-1, with 9 bases that match TRBD2. Losses at the gene ends were 6 bases for V and 9 bases for J; bases not matched to a gene: 12. The CDR3 contains 15 residues. Germline V gene lookup returns CDR1 MNHEY and CDR2 SVGAGI. The CDR3 bases are TGTGCCAGCAGACCATTGGGCGGGAGGGCCGGTGAGCAGTTCTTC. Residues: CASRPLGGRAGEQFF.

The chain is built from TRBV5-4 and TRBJ2-1, with D tentatively TRBD1 (5 bases). Germline-derived CDR1 and CDR2 are SGHNT and YYREEE (reference sequence). This CDR3 has 16 amino acids. Trimming stripped 1 base from V and 6 bases from J, with 17 bases between. The CDR3 loop is CASSLRSIGDSNEQFF. For the CDR3, the DNA is TGTGCCAGCAGCTTGCGTTCTATAGGGGATAGCAATGAGCAGTTCTTC.

The gene calls are TRBV6-5 and TRBJ1-2, with D perhaps TRBD1 (6 bases). The CDR3 runs to 14 residues. Germline CDR1 is MNHEY and CDR2 is SVGAGI. V was cut by 4 bases and J by 5 bases, with 14 bases left in between. In nucleotides, the CDR3 is TGTGCCAGCAGTTTGGGCAGGGGCCCATATGGCTACACCTTC. Protein: CASSLGRGPYGYTF.